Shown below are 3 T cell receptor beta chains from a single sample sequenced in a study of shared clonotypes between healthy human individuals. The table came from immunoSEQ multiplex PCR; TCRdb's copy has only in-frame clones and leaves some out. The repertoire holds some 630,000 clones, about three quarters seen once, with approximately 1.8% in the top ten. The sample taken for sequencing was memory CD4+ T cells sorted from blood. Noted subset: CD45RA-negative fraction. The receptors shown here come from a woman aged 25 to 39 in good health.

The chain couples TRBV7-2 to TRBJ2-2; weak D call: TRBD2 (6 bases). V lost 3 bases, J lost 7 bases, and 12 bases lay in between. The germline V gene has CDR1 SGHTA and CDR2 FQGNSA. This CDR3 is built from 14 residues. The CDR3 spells CASSLGTLDGELFF. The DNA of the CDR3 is TGTGCCAGCAGCTTGGGGACTTTGGACGGGGAGCTGTTTTTT.

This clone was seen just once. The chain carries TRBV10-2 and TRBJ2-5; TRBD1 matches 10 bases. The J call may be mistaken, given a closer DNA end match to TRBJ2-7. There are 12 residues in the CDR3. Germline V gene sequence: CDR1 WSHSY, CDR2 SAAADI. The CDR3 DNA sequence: TGCGCCAGCAGGGGGACAGGGGACGAGCAGTACTTC. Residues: CASRGTGDEQYF.

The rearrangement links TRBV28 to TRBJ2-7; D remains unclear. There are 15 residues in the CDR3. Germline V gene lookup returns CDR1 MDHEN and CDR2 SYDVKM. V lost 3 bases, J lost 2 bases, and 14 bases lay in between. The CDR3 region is CASSFRQAPPYEQYF. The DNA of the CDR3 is TGTGCCAGCAGTTTTCGACAAGCGCCGCCCTACGAGCAGTACTTC.